A single count supports the clone carrying this TCR beta chain. Per germline, CDR1 SGHDT and CDR2 YYEEEE. This CDR3 is 16 amino acids long. V was cut by 1 base and J by 0 bases, with 11 bases left in between. Dosing: nivolumab 3 mg/kg IV, weeks 1, 4, 7, 10, then every two weeks to week 26. The repertoire was sequenced with immunoSEQ multiplex PCR; TCRdb's copy has only in-frame clones and lacks some. This repertoire shows 15,000 to 20,000 clones, roughly 84% found once; its top ten account for 35% to 40%. These data come from a study of ipilimumab plus nivolumab after autologous stem cell transplantation. Turning to the study itself: Patients received a median of roughly 5 ipilimumab and roughly eight nivolumab doses.

The rearrangement uses TRBV5-6 and TRBJ1-5; D gene unclear. The receptor was derived from a male donor with diffuse large B-cell lymphoma. Material: PBMCs, obtained in a trial of ipilimumab plus nivolumab as post-transplant consolidation. CDR3 nucleotide sequence: TGTGCCAGCAGCTTGAGCCCCCCCCATAGCAATCAGCCCCAGCATTTT. This codes for CASSLSPPHSNQPQHF.